Following are 12 T cell receptor beta chains from one sample sequenced in a study of cytomegalovirus exposure and HLA in healthy donors. PCR primers comprised 60 Vbeta and 13 Jbeta primers. The method was immunoSEQ multiplex PCR; TCRdb's version includes in-frame clones alone and lacks a portion of them. In total, the table holds some 120,000 clones. The sample was PBMCs. The receptors shown here come from a man between 18 and 35 years old in good health and CMV-seronegative.

The rearrangement joins TRBV18 to TRBJ2-5; the D gene is possibly TRBD1 (5 bases). Looked up from germline, CDR1 is KGHSH and CDR2 is LQKENI. The CDR3 sequence is 15 residues long. Trimming removed 3 bases from V and 2 bases from J, with 13 bases in between. CDR3 protein: CASSPGSGLQETQYF. Written as DNA, the CDR3 is TGTGCCAGCTCACCTGGTTCAGGGTTACAAGAGACCCAGTACTTC.

This chain joins TRBV28 and TRBJ1-4, with TRBD1 identical over 8 bases. CDR1 is MDHEN, CDR2 SYDVKM, per germline. CDR3 length: 17 amino acids. J was trimmed by 8 bases and V by 1 base; bases with no gene match: 12. The CDR3 DNA reads TGTGCCAGCAGTTTATCCGGGACAGGACCTGAAGGAGAAAAACTGTTTTTT. This codes for CASSLSGTGPEGEKLFF.

J is TRBJ1-1 and V is TRBV28; weak D call: TRBD1 (5 bases). V lost 4 bases, J lost 1 base, and 10 bases lay in between. The CDR3 covers 14 residues. Germline V gives CDR1 MDHEN, CDR2 SYDVKM. As DNA, the CDR3 is TGTGCCAGCAGTTACAGGACAACGAACACTGAAGCTTTCTTT. Its translation is CASSYRTTNTEAFF.

This chain uses TRBV2 with TRBJ1-2, with D tentatively TRBD1 (5 bases). Trimming cost V 2 bases and J 7 bases, with 14 bases left between them. This CDR3 has 14 residues. Germline V CDR1 and CDR2: SNHLY, FYNNEI. CDR3 sequence: CASSETKGFFGYTF. The CDR3 DNA sequence: TGTGCCAGCAGTGAAACGAAGGGGTTCTTTGGCTACACCTTC.

The CDR3 sequence: CASSSRDRTIYTF. As DNA, the CDR3 is TGTGCCAGCTCTTCCCGGGACAGGACTATCTACACCTTC. V usage is TRBV18 and J usage is TRBJ1-2; 8 bases align to TRBD1. CDR3 length: 13 amino acids. J was trimmed by 10 bases and V by 6 bases; bases with no gene match: 10. Germline CDR1 and CDR2: KGHSH and LQKENI.

The chain couples TRBV27 to TRBJ2-7, with 8 bases matching TRBD1. The CDR3 is 12 amino acids. V was clipped by 6 bases and J by 4 bases; unmatched bases: 2. CDR1 is MNHEY, CDR2 SMNVEV, per germline (reference sequence). CDR3 region: CASRQGAYEQYF. The CDR3 region has the DNA TGTGCCAGCAGGCAGGGGGCGTACGAGCAGTACTTC.

The chain combines TRBV7-9 with TRBJ2-7, with D possibly being TRBD1 (6 bases). This CDR3 has 11 residues. Trimming left V 4 bases short and J 6 bases short, with 7 bases between. CDR1 is SEHNR, CDR2 FQNEAQ, per germline (reference sequence). The CDR3 nucleotides read TGTGCCAGCAGCTCAGGGGTCGAGCAGTACTTC. This codes for CASSSGVEQYF.

The rearrangement links TRBV29-1 to TRBJ1-1, with TRBD1 matching 7 bases. Germline loops: CDR1 SQVTM, CDR2 ANQGSEA. This CDR3 has 15 amino acids. V shed 5 bases, J shed 1 base, and the junction held 10 bases outside the gene matches. The CDR3 region is CSVPRTGLRNTEAFF. CDR3 in DNA: TGCAGCGTTCCCCGGACAGGCTTGAGGAACACTGAAGCTTTCTTT.

The chain uses TRBV5-1 and TRBJ2-5, with 13 bases lining up with TRBD2. V was clipped by 4 bases and J by 3 bases; unmatched bases: 3. Looked up from germline, CDR1 is SGHRS and CDR2 is YFSETQ. This CDR3 region has 15 residues. CDR3 DNA: TGCGCCAGCAGCCTTGGACTAGCGGGGGAAGAGACCCAGTACTTC. Residues: CASSLGLAGEETQYF.

This chain joins TRBV28 and TRBJ1-5; the D is unclear. With 5 bases removed from V and 0 bases from J, the gap between germline ends came to 14 bases. Germline V gene sequence: CDR1 MDHEN, CDR2 SYDVKM. This CDR3 region has 16 residues. The CDR3: CASSLGVQSSNQPQHF. The CDR3 DNA reads TGTGCCAGCAGTCTCGGGGTGCAGAGTAGCAATCAGCCCCAGCATTTT.

CDR3 coding DNA: TGTGCCAGCAGCTTAGGGCAGGTTGGCTACACCTTC. It translates to CASSLGQVGYTF. The chain employs TRBV11-2 and TRBJ1-2; the D is unclear. Trimming took off 1 base at V and 7 bases at J, with 7 bases between the two ends. The CDR3 totals 12 residues. CDR1 is SGHAT and CDR2 is FQNNGV in the germline V gene.

The chain combines TRBV5-4 with TRBJ2-1; tentatively, D is TRBD1 (5 bases). Germline CDR1 SGHNT, CDR2 YYREEE (reference sequence). The CDR3 has 13 residues. Trimming removed 1 base at V and 7 bases at J, with 9 bases between. CDR3 sequence (DNA): TGTGCCAGCAGCTTGACAGGTGGGAATGAGCAGTTCTTC. This sequence encodes CASSLTGGNEQFF.